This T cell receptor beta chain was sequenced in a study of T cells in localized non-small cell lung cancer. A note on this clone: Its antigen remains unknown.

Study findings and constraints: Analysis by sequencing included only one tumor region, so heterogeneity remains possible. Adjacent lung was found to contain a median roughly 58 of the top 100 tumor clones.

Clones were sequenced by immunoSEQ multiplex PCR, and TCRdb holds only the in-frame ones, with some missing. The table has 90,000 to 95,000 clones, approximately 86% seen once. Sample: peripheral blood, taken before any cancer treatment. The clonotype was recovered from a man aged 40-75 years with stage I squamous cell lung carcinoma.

The CDR3 DNA sequence: TGTGCCAGCAGCTCCCGGATAGCGGGGGGCAAAAACATTCAGTACTTC. The encoded protein is CASSSRIAGGKNIQYF. J is TRBJ2-4 and V is TRBV7-8; 10 bases are a match to TRBD2. In germline, CDR1 is SGHVS, CDR2 FQNEAQ. The CDR3 length is 16 residues. With V trimmed by 4 bases and J by 3 bases, 6 bases remained unmatched.